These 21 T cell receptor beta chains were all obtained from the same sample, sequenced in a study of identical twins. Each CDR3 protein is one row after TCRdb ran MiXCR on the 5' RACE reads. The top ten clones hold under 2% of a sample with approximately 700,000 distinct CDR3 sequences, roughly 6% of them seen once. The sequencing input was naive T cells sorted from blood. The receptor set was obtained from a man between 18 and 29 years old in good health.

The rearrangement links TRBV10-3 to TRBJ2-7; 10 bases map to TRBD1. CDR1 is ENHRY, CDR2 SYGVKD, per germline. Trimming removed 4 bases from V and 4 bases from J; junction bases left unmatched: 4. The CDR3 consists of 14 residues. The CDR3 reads CAISGGQGPYEQYF. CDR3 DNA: TGTGCCATCAGTGGGGGACAGGGGCCATACGAGCAGTACTTC.

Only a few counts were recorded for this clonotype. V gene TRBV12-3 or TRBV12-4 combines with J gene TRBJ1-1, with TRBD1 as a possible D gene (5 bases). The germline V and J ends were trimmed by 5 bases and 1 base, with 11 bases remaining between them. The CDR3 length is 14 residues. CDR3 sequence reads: CASSTGLTNTEAFF. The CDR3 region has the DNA TGTGCCAGCAGTACGGGACTGACGAACACTGAAGCTTTCTTT.

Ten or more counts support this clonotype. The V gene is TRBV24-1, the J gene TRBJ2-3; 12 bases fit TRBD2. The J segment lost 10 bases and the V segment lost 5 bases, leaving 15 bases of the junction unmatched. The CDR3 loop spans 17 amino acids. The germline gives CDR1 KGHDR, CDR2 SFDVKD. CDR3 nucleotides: TGTGCCACCAGTGGAACTAGCGGGAGGAACGCCTATGAAGCGCAGTATTTT. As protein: CATSGTSGRNAYEAQYF.

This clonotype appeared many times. In nucleotides, the CDR3 is TGCGCCAGCAGCTTTCCCCGGGACAGGGGCCTTTCCCCCAACTACGAGCAGTACTTC. Protein product: CASSFPRDRGLSPNYEQYF. The chain carries TRBV5-1 and TRBJ2-7; 10 bases line up with TRBD1. V gave up 2 bases and J gave up 3 bases; unmatched junction bases: 17. The CDR3 has 19 amino acids. CDR1 and CDR2 (germline): SGHRS, YFSETQ.

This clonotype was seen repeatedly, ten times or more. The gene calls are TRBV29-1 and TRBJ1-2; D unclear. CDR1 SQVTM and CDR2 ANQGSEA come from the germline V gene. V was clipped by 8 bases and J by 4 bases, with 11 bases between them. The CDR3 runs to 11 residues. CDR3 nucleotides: TGCAGCCTTAGTGAGGGCTATGGCTACACCTTC. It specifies CSLSEGYGYTF.

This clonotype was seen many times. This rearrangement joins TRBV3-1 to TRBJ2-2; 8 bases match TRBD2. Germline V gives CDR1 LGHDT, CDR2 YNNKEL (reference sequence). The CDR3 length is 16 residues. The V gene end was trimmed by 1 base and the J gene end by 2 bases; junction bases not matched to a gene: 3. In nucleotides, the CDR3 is TGTGCCAGCAGCCAAGCACTAGCGGTAAACACCGGGGAGCTGTTTTTT. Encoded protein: CASSQALAVNTGELFF. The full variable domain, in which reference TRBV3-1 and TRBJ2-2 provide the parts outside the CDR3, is DTAVSQTPKYLVTQMGNDKSIKCEQNLGHDTMYWYKQDSKKFLKIMFSYNNKELIINETVPNRFSPKSPDKAHLNLHINSLELGDSAVYFCASSQALAVNTGELFFGEGSRLTVL.

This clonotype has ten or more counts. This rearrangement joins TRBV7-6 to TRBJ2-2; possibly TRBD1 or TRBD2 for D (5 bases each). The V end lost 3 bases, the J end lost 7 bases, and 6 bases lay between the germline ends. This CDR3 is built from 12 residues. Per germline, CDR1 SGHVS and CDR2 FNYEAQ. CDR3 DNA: TGTGCCAGCAGCTTGGGGGACGGGGAGCTGTTTTTT. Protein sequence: CASSLGDGELFF.

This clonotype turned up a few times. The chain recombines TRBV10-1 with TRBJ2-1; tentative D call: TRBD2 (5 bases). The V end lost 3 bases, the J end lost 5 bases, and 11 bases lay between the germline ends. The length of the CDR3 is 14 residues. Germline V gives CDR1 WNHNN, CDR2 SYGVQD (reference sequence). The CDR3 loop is CASSDPRGHNEQFF. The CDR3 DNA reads TGCGCCAGCAGTGACCCCCGGGGTCACAATGAGCAGTTCTTC.

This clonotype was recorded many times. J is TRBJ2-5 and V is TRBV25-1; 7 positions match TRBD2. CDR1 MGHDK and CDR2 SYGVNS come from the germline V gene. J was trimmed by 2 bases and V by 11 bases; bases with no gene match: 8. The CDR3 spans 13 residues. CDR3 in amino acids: CASGEGIQETQYF. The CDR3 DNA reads TGTGCCTCCGGGGAGGGGATACAAGAGACCCAGTACTTC.

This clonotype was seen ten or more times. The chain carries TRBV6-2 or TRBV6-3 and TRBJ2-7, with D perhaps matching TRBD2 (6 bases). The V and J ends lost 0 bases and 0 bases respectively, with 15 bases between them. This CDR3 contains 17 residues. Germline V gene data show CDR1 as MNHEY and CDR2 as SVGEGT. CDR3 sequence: CASSYSLSGAFSYEQYF. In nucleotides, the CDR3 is TGTGCCAGCAGTTACTCGCTGTCGGGAGCCTTCTCCTACGAGCAGTACTTC.

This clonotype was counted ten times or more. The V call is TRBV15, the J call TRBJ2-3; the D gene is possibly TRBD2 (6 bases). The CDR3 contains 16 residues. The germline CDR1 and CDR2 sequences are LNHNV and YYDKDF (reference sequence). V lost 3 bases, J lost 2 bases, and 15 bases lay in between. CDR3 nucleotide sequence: TGTGCCACCAGCAGGTTCCCGCGGGGACCCACAGATACGCAGTATTTT. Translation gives CATSRFPRGPTDTQYF. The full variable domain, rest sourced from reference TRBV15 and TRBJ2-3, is DAMVIQNPRYQVTQFGKPVTLSCSQTLNHNVMYWYQQKSSQAPKLLFHYYDKDFNNEADTPDNFQSRRPNTSFCFLDIRSPGLGDTAMYLCATSRFPRGPTDTQYFGPGTRLTVL.

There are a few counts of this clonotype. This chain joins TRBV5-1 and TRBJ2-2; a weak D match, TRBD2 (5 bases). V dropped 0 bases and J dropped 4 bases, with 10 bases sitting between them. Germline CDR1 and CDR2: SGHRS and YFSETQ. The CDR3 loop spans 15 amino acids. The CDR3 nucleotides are TGCGCCAGCAGCTTGGCCAGCGGAGTCACCGGGGAGCTGTTTTTT. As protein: CASSLASGVTGELFF.

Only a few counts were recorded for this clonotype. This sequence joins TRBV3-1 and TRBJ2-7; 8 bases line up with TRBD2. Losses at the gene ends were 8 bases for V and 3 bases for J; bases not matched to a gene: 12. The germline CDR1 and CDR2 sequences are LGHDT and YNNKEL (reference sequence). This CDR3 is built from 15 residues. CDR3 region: CASGGWLAGRYEQYV. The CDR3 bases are TGTGCCAGCGGTGGGTGGCTAGCGGGCCGCTACGAGCAGTACGTC.

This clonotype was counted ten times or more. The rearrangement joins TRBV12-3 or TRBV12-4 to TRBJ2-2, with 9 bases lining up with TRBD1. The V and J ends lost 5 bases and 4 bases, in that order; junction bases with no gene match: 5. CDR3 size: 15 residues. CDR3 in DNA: TGTGCCAGCAGTCGGGGGACAGGGATCACCGGGGAGCTGTTTTTT. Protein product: CASSRGTGITGELFF.

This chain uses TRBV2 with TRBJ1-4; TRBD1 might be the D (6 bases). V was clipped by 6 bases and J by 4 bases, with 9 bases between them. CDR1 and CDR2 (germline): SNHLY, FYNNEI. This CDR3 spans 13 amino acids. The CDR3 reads CASRGQLNEKLFF. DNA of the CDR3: TGTGCCAGCAGAGGACAGCTTAATGAAAAACTGTTTTTT.

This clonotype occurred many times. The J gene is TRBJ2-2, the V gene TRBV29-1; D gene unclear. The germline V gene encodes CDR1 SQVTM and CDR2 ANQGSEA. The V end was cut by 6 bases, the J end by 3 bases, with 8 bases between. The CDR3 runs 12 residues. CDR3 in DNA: TGCAGCGTATATGGCGACACCGGGGAGCTGTTTTTT. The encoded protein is CSVYGDTGELFF.

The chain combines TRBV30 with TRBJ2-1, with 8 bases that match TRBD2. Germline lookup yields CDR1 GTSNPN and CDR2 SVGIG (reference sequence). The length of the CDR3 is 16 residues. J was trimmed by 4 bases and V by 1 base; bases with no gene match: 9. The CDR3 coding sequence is TGTGCCTGGAGTGGAAGTTTAGCGGGAAGGTACAATGAGCAGTTCTTC. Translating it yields CAWSGSLAGRYNEQFF.

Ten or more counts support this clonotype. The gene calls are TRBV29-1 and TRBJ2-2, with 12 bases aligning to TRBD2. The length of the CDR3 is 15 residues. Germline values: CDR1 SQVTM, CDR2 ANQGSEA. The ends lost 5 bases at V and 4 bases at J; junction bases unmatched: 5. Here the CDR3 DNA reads TGCAGCGTTTCTCGGACTAGCGGGACCACCGGGGAGCTGTTTTTT. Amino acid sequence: CSVSRTSGTTGELFF.

CDR3 coding DNA: TGTGCCAGCAGCAAAACTAGCGGGTCGAATGAGCAGTTCTTC. Amino acid sequence: CASSKTSGSNEQFF. The J gene is TRBJ2-1, the V gene TRBV3-1; 9 bases match TRBD2. There are 14 residues in the CDR3. In germline, CDR1 is LGHDT, CDR2 YNNKEL (reference sequence). With V trimmed by 5 bases and J by 7 bases, 6 bases remained unmatched.

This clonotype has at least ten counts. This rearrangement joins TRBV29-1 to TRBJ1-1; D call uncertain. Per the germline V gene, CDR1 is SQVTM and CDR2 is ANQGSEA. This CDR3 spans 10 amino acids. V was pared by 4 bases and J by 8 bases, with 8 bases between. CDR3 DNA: TGCAGCGTTGTTCTTGGGGAAGCTTTCTTT. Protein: CSVVLGEAFF.

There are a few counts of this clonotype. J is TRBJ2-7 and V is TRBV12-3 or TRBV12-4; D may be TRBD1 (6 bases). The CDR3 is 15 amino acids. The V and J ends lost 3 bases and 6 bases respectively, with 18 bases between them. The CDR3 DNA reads TGTGCCAGCAGTTTTAGGGTAGGGGGAACTTCCGAGCAGTACTTC. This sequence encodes CASSFRVGGTSEQYF.